The entry that follows covers one T cell receptor (beta chain) sequence. This sample is drawn from a study of sequential checkpoint blockade in melanoma. Germline V gives CDR1 LNHDA, CDR2 SQIVND (reference sequence). Germline trimming cut 3 bases from V and 2 bases from J; bases unmatched to any gene: 9. The CDR3 extends over 16 amino acids. TCRdb's table, derived via immunoSEQ multiplex PCR, lists solely in-frame clones and lacks some. In the table there are 13,000 or so clones, roughly 50% of which are singletons. Noted treatment: randomized to nivolumab then ipilimumab (arm A) or the reverse (arm B).

The chain uses TRBV19 and TRBJ2-7, with 8 bases that match TRBD1. The specimen was CD8+ T cells sorted from blood (inferred from file names), collected from a patient given nivolumab and ipilimumab in sequence. This TCR was sampled from a human donor with melanoma. The CDR3 loop reads CASSIPQAGGTYEQYF. CDR3 DNA: TGTGCCAGTAGTATCCCCCAAGCAGGGGGCACCTACGAGCAGTACTTC.